This TCR beta chain was identified during a study of Graves' ophthalmopathy and Graves' hyperthyroidism. General study results and limits: Predictions made by the model for ophthalmopathy progression reached 70% to 71% sensitivity and just under 75% specificity. Also, most clonotypes expanded in the thyroid above 0.001 frequency appeared in blood.

Note on this clonotype: What it binds is unknown.

Germline CDR1 is DFQATT and CDR2 is SNEGSKA (reference sequence). The CDR3 consists of 12 residues. Trimming took off 3 bases at V and 0 bases at J, with 6 bases between the two ends. Using RNA transcripts, the TCR beta CDR3 regions were amplified. First-round RT-PCR relied on HTBI primers, and a second-round multiplex PCR came next. TCRdb re-called the multiplex PCR reads through MiXCR, storing one row per CDR3 protein. The sample yields 500,000 to 800,000 distinct CDR3 sequences, about 40% seen once. This TCR came from an adult man with Graves' ophthalmopathy. The rearrangement joins TRBV20-1 to TRBJ2-7; D is undetermined. What was sequenced was peripheral blood. In DNA, the CDR3 is TGCAGTGCTAGTCGATACTCCTACGAGCAGTACTTC. This sequence encodes CSASRYSYEQYF.